One sample yielded the 29 T cell receptor beta chains listed below, sequenced in a study of beta chain features in type 1 diabetes. Isolated RNA was reverse transcribed in full, so expressed TCRB transcripts were sequenced. Measured with immunoSEQ multiplex PCR; TCRdb has only the in-frame clones, and not every one. This table holds about 260,000 clones, around 25% found once. General study points: Across all four CD4+ subsets, people with type 1 diabetes showed modestly shorter TCRB CDR3s.

These receptors have no known antigen. Source material: naive CD4+ T cells from blood. These TCRs come from a young woman with type 1 diabetes.

This chain uses TRBV11-1 with TRBJ2-4; D remains ambiguous. CDR3 size: 14 residues. In germline, CDR1 is SGHAT, CDR2 FQDESV (reference sequence). V lost 0 bases and J lost 0, with 3 bases in between. This chain's CDR3 is CASSLALAKNIQYF. The CDR3 DNA reads as TGTGCCAGCAGCTTAGCCCTAGCCAAAAACATTCAGTACTTC.

The gene calls are TRBV29-1 and TRBJ1-1, with TRBD1 matching 7 bases. The CDR3 is 12 residues long. V was pared by 7 bases and J by 4 bases, with 6 bases of the junction left unmatched. Germline values: CDR1 SQVTM, CDR2 ANQGSEA. The DNA of the CDR3 is TGCAGCGGTACAGGGGTGAGCACTGAAGCTTTCTTT. Its translation: CSGTGVSTEAFF.

The genes are TRBV15 and TRBJ2-1; D not certain. V lost 0 bases and J lost 8, with 5 bases in between. This CDR3 contains 12 residues. Per germline, CDR1 LNHNV and CDR2 YYDKDF (reference sequence). The CDR3 DNA reads TGTGCCACCAGCAGAGATTGGCATGAGCAGTTCTTC. This gives the protein CATSRDWHEQFF. Filled out from reference TRBV15 and TRBJ2-1, the complete variable domain reads DAMVIQNPRYQVTQFGKPVTLSCSQTLNHNVMYWYQQKSSQAPKLLFHYYDKDFNNEADTPDNFQSRRPNTSFCFLDIRSPGLGDTAMYLCATSRDWHEQFFGPGTRLTVL.

This clone was detected a few times. CDR3: CASRGRGHNEQFF. CDR3 DNA: TGCGCCAGCAGGGGCAGGGGTCACAATGAGCAGTTCTTC. The chain combines TRBV4-1 with TRBJ2-1; tentative D call: TRBD1 (6 bases). V was cut by 6 bases and J by 5 bases, with 11 bases left in between. Germline V CDR1 and CDR2: MGHRA, YSYEKL. The CDR3 loop spans 13 amino acids.

This clone occurred a few times. Written as DNA, the CDR3 is TGCGCCAGCAGCCAATCCCTAGTCTCCAATGAGCAGTTCTTC. Amino acid sequence: CASSQSLVSNEQFF. This sequence joins TRBV4-1 and TRBJ2-1; unclear D gene. Trimming cost V 2 bases and J 6 bases, with 11 bases left between them. The CDR3 is 14 residues long. The germline gives CDR1 MGHRA, CDR2 YSYEKL.

This clone appeared a single time. The chain links TRBV4-1 to TRBJ1-2, with a weak D call TRBD1 (6 bases). Per the germline V gene, CDR1 is MGHRA and CDR2 is YSYEKL. The ends were cut back, 3 bases at V and 2 bases at J, with 13 bases in the middle. The CDR3 runs 15 residues. The CDR3 nucleotides read TGCGCCAGCAGCCATGCTGACAGGACAAACTATGGCTACACCTTC. Its protein is CASSHADRTNYGYTF.

V gene TRBV19 combines with J gene TRBJ2-5; perhaps TRBD1 as D (6 bases). In germline, CDR1 is LNHDA, CDR2 SQIVND (reference sequence). Trimming removed 4 bases from V and 9 bases from J, with 12 bases in between. The CDR3 extends over 12 amino acids. The chain's CDR3 is CASSTPGEAQYF. CDR3 DNA: TGTGCCAGTAGTACCCCAGGGGAAGCCCAGTACTTC.

This clone was counted between two and nine times. The gene calls are TRBV29-1 and TRBJ1-2; D remains unclear. The CDR3 loop spans 11 amino acids. V shed 3 bases and J shed 4 bases, with 6 bases lying between them. CDR1 is SQVTM, CDR2 ANQGSEA, per germline. CDR3 nucleotide sequence: TGCAGCGTTGATTATATCTATGGCTACACCTTC. It yields the protein CSVDYIYGYTF.

The sample holds a few counts of this clone. This chain links TRBV18 with TRBJ1-2; D gene ambiguous. The V and J ends lost 0 bases and 5 bases respectively, with 7 bases between them. The CDR3 spans 13 residues. Germline CDR1 and CDR2: KGHSH and LQKENI. The CDR3 is CASSPPGEYGYTF. CDR3 nucleotides: TGTGCCAGCTCACCACCGGGAGAATATGGCTACACCTTC.

In this sample, this clone turned up a few times. The rearrangement joins TRBV7-9 to TRBJ2-7; D is possibly TRBD2 (6 bases). CDR3 length equals 14 residues. Trimming stripped 1 base from V and 6 bases from J, with 13 bases between. Germline loops: CDR1 SEHNR, CDR2 FQNEAQ (reference sequence). The CDR3 loop reads CASSLVGGSFEQYF. Here the CDR3 DNA reads TGTGCCAGCAGCTTAGTCGGGGGATCGTTCGAGCAGTACTTC.

This clone was observed a handful of times. The CDR3 coding sequence is TGTGCCAGCATTGTGGACACAGGGAGAGAGACCCAGTACTTC. It yields the protein CASIVDTGRETQYF. This chain joins TRBV2 and TRBJ2-5, with D perhaps TRBD1 (6 bases). CDR3 length: 14 residues. The ends were cut back, 7 bases at V and 4 bases at J, with 16 bases in the middle. Germline V gene data show CDR1 as SNHLY and CDR2 as FYNNEI.

V usage is TRBV29-1 and J usage is TRBJ2-5; D gene unclear. The CDR3 contains 13 residues. The V end lost 4 bases, the J end lost 2 bases, and 11 bases lay between the germline ends. From germline, CDR1 is SQVTM and CDR2 ANQGSEA. CDR3 DNA: TGCAGCGTTGGGCACCGTCTTCAAGAGACCCAGTACTTC. Its translation is CSVGHRLQETQYF.

This clone was recorded a few times. The chain has TRBV4-1 and TRBJ2-1; D perhaps matches TRBD2 (7 bases). Deletions cut 0 bases from V and 8 bases from J, with 20 bases between. The CDR3 is 17 residues long. Germline CDR1 MGHRA, CDR2 YSYEKL. The CDR3 region has the DNA TGCGCCAGCAGCCAAGAGTCTGAGTTTTGGGGGGGCGATGAGCAGTTCTTC. Translated: CASSQESEFWGGDEQFF.

This clone has a handful of counts. The rearrangement joins TRBV28 to TRBJ2-1; no reliable D call. This CDR3 region has 14 residues. V dropped 6 bases and J dropped 2 bases, with 11 bases sitting between them. The V gene's germline CDR1 is MDHEN and CDR2 SYDVKM. The CDR3 protein is CASSSPTAYNEQFF. The CDR3 bases are TGTGCCAGCAGCTCCCCCACGGCCTACAATGAGCAGTTCTTC.

The chain carries TRBV29-1 and TRBJ2-5; a weak D match, TRBD2 (6 bases). The germline V gene has CDR1 SQVTM and CDR2 ANQGSEA. V was clipped by 0 bases and J by 4 bases, with 18 bases between them. There are 16 residues in the CDR3. This CDR3 reads CSVEDQPTGAAETQYF. In DNA, the CDR3 is TGCAGCGTTGAAGATCAACCTACGGGAGCGGCAGAGACCCAGTACTTC.

The chain carries TRBV30 and TRBJ2-1; D uncertain. Germline lookup yields CDR1 GTSNPN and CDR2 SVGIG (reference sequence). Trimming took off 5 bases at V and 9 bases at J, with 23 bases between the two ends. The CDR3 is 15 residues long. The CDR3 spells CAWVAHGWIGREQFF. CDR3 bases: TGTGCCTGGGTGGCACACGGGTGGATAGGCCGTGAGCAGTTCTTC.

V usage is TRBV7-9 and J usage is TRBJ1-4, with unresolved D. Germline V lookup: CDR1 SEHNR, CDR2 FQNEAQ (reference sequence). The CDR3 runs to 15 residues. The V gene lost 2 bases and the J gene lost 5 bases, with 12 bases spanning the gap. DNA of the CDR3: TGTGCCAGCAGCTTATATGACACGCCAAATGAAAAACTGTTTTTT. Protein sequence: CASSLYDTPNEKLFF.

The chain couples TRBV28 to TRBJ2-7; D perhaps matches TRBD1 (6 bases). This CDR3 is 13 amino acids long. CDR1 is MDHEN and CDR2 is SYDVKM in the germline V gene. V was pared by 5 bases and J by 0 bases, with 8 bases between. CDR3 coding DNA: TGTGCCAGCAGTCCGGGACACTCCTACGAGCAGTACTTC. It is translated as CASSPGHSYEQYF. The full variable domain, with the rest looked up from reference TRBV28 and TRBJ2-7, is DVKVTQSSRYLVKRTGEKVFLECVQDMDHENMFWYRQDPGLGLRLIYFSYDVKMKEKGDIPEGYSVSREKKERFSLILESASTNQTSMYLCASSPGHSYEQYFGPGTRLTVT.

This clone was counted a few times. This chain uses TRBV4-2 with TRBJ2-7, with a possible D match to TRBD2 (6 bases). The germline V gene has CDR1 LGHNA and CDR2 YNFKEQ. The CDR3 spans 15 residues. Trimming pared 4 bases from V and 2 bases from J, leaving 15 bases between. The CDR3 DNA is TGTGCCAGCAGCCCTGACGGTCTAGCGACCTACGAGCAGTACTTC. This sequence encodes CASSPDGLATYEQYF.

In its sample, this clone was seen a few times. The chain has TRBV19 and TRBJ2-1, with D maybe TRBD2 (6 bases). CDR1 LNHDA and CDR2 SQIVND come from the germline V gene (reference sequence). V was shortened by 3 bases and J by 8 bases, with 17 bases between the two germline ends. The CDR3 runs to 15 residues. The CDR3 sequence: CASSMFGSSRYEQFF. CDR3 DNA sequence: TGTGCCAGTAGTATGTTCGGGAGCAGTCGATATGAGCAGTTCTTC.

This clone showed up just a few times. The chain recombines TRBV28 with TRBJ2-2; a weak D match, TRBD2 (6 bases). The CDR3 loop spans 14 amino acids. Germline values: CDR1 MDHEN, CDR2 SYDVKM. V gave up 7 bases and J gave up 8 bases, with 17 bases separating them. CDR3 in amino acids: CASTSPGGRGELFF. The DNA of the CDR3 is TGTGCCAGCACCAGTCCTGGGGGGAGAGGGGAGCTGTTTTTT.

The chain has TRBV30 and TRBJ2-3; D may be TRBD2 (5 bases). The CDR3 consists of 14 residues. Trimming cost V 4 bases and J 4 bases, with 15 bases left between them. Germline V gene lookup returns CDR1 GTSNPN and CDR2 SVGIG (reference sequence). CDR3 loop: CAWTRRAGADTQYF. The CDR3 DNA reads as TGTGCCTGGACCCGGCGGGCTGGAGCAGATACGCAGTATTTT.

A few counts support this clone. V and J are TRBV6-5 and TRBJ2-7; D is ambiguous. Trimming removed 5 bases at V and 7 bases at J, with 9 bases between. Per germline, CDR1 MNHEY and CDR2 SVGAGI. The CDR3 spans 11 residues. The CDR3 DNA follows: TGTGCCAGCAGTGATCTTAGAGAGCAGTACTTC. The encoded protein is CASSDLREQYF.

The J gene is TRBJ2-1, the V gene TRBV30; D perhaps matches TRBD2 (6 bases). The CDR3 has 12 amino acids. CDR1 GTSNPN and CDR2 SVGIG come from the germline V gene (reference sequence). Trimming pared 2 bases from V and 9 bases from J, leaving 11 bases between. The CDR3 is CAWSYKGGEQFF. In nucleotides, the CDR3 is TGTGCCTGGAGTTATAAGGGAGGTGAGCAGTTCTTC.

The J gene is TRBJ2-7, the V gene TRBV2, with TRBD2 identical over 9 bases. Trimming cost V 5 bases and J 7 bases; bases outside gene matches: 15. The CDR3 is 16 residues long. CDR1 and CDR2 (germline): SNHLY, FYNNEI. The CDR3 DNA is TGTGCCAGCAGTCCTATGTGGTCTAGCGGGGACCTGGAGCAGTACTTC. This translates into CASSPMWSSGDLEQYF.

This clone appeared a few times. V gene TRBV9 combines with J gene TRBJ2-3; D perhaps matches TRBD2 (6 bases). With 4 bases removed from V and 1 base from J, the gap between germline ends came to 19 bases. The CDR3 is made up of 17 amino acids. Germline V gene data show CDR1 as SGDLS and CDR2 as YYNGEE. CDR3 coding DNA: TGTGCCAGCAGCCCTCACGAAGGGGCTAGCGGCACAGATACGCAGTATTTT. Encoded protein: CASSPHEGASGTDTQYF.

The gene calls are TRBV18 and TRBJ1-3, with TRBD1 as a possible D gene (6 bases). The ends were cut back, 6 bases at V and 7 bases at J, with 16 bases in the middle. Per the germline V gene, CDR1 is KGHSH and CDR2 is LQKENI. This CDR3 comprises 14 residues. The CDR3 reads CASSSDRPANTIYF. As DNA, the CDR3 is TGTGCCAGCTCCTCGGACAGACCTGCGAACACCATATATTTT.

The chain employs TRBV28 and TRBJ1-1; no reliable D call. The length of the CDR3 is 15 residues. V lost 5 bases and J lost 0, with 13 bases in between. The V gene's germline CDR1 is MDHEN and CDR2 SYDVKM. CDR3 amino acids: CASSPGLIMNTEAFF. CDR3 in DNA: TGTGCCAGCAGTCCTGGCCTTATCATGAACACTGAAGCTTTCTTT.

This clone showed up just a few times. The V call is TRBV7-9, the J call TRBJ2-3; D ambiguous. In germline, CDR1 is SEHNR, CDR2 FQNEAQ (reference sequence). With 1 base removed from V and 1 base from J, the gap between germline ends came to 9 bases. The CDR3 consists of 15 residues. The CDR3 is CASSLVHSGTDTQYF. The CDR3 nucleotides are TGTGCCAGCAGCTTAGTCCACAGTGGCACAGATACGCAGTATTTT. Supplemented by reference TRBV7-9 and TRBJ2-3, the full variable domain reads DTGVSQNPRHKITKRGQNVTFRCDPISEHNRLYWYRQTLGQGPEFLTYFQNEAQLEKSRLLSDRFSAERPKGSFSTLEIQRTEQGDSAMYLCASSLVHSGTDTQYFGPGTRLTVL.